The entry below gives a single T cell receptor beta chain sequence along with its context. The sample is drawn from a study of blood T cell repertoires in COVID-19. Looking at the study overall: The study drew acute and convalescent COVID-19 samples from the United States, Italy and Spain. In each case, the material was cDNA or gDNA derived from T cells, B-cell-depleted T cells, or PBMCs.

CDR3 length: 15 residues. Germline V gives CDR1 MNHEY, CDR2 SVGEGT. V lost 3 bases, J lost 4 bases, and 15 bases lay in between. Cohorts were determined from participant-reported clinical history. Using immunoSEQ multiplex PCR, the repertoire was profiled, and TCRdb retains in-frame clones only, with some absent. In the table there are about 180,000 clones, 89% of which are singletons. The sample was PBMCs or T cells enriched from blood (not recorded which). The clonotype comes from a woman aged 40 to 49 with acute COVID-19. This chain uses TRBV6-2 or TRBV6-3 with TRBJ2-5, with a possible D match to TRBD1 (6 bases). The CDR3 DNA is TGTGCCAGCAGTTATTATACAGGGATAGGAGAGACCCAGTACTTC. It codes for CASSYYTGIGETQYF.